This T cell receptor (beta chain) was identified during a study of blood T cells in healthy people across ages. Study findings and constraints: Leaving the PBMCs unsorted stopped any conclusive comparison of naive versus antigen-experienced cells.

Peripheral blood samples of roughly 9.8 milliliters were drawn from each donor. Worth noting for this clonotype: Its antigen is not identified.

Next came a second PCR, run for about 7 to 12 cycles, which used a sample-barcoded 5' primer along with a J-beta primer mix. Via MiXCR, TCRdb re-called the 5' RACE reads, giving one row per CDR3 protein. The table records 1,500,000 or so distinct CDR3 sequences, approximately 59% of them present only once. Germline CDR1 SGHTA, CDR2 FQGNSA. This CDR3 spans 15 amino acids. J lost 6 bases, V lost 3 bases, and 4 bases had no gene match. The sequenced sample consisted of blood. This receptor was identified in a man aged 18 to 29 in good health. This chain connects TRBV7-2 to TRBJ2-1; 11 nucleotides match TRBD2. The CDR3, as DNA: TGTGCCAGCAGCTTTCTAGCGGGGGGTGCCAATGAGCAGTTCTTC. Protein sequence: CASSFLAGGANEQFF.